A single sample gave rise to the 23 T cell receptor beta chains below, sequenced in a study of technical replicates of blood from a few donors. Method: immunoSEQ multiplex PCR; TCRdb's copy keeps in-frame clones and lacks some. The sample lists some 84,000 clones; roughly 91% were seen once. Sequenced sample: T cells isolated from PBMCs. These receptors all come from a human donor in good health.

This chain uses TRBV29-1 with TRBJ2-7, with a weak D call TRBD2 (6 bases). Germline loops: CDR1 SQVTM, CDR2 ANQGSEA. V was cut by 7 bases and J by 2 bases, with 12 bases left in between. The CDR3 sequence is 12 residues long. The DNA for the CDR3 is TGCAGCGGGGGGGACCCCACCTACGAGCAGTACTTC. It specifies CSGGDPTYEQYF.

V usage is TRBV27 and J usage is TRBJ1-1; D unclear. This CDR3 is 12 amino acids long. V was clipped by 10 bases and J by 1 base, with 10 bases between them. Looked up from germline, CDR1 is MNHEY and CDR2 is SMNVEV (reference sequence). In DNA form, the CDR3 reads TGTGCCACCCAGCGGGGGAACACTGAAGCTTTCTTT. Amino acids: CATQRGNTEAFF.

The rearrangement links TRBV28 to TRBJ1-5; D is unresolved. The V and J ends lost 5 bases and 1 base respectively, with 12 bases between them. Germline V gene data show CDR1 as MDHEN and CDR2 as SYDVKM. The CDR3 sequence is 15 residues long. CDR3 DNA sequence: TGTGCCAGCAGTCGCGGTGGTCTCAGCAATCAGCCCCAGCATTTT. Amino acid sequence: CASSRGGLSNQPQHF.

The J gene is TRBJ1-5, the V gene TRBV21-1; the D segment call TRBD1 is taken from the table without a DNA check. TRBV21-1 is deemed a pseudogene. This CDR3 region has 15 residues. CDR3 residues: CASVSRGGSNQPQHF. CDR3 coding DNA: TGTGCCAGCGTCAGTAGGGGCGGTAGCAATCAGCCCCAGCATTTT.

The rearrangement links TRBV10-3 to TRBJ2-2; the match to TRBD2 covers 8 bases. This CDR3 spans 14 amino acids. Germline-derived CDR1 and CDR2 are ENHRY and SYGVKD. V lost 8 bases, J lost 1 base, and 3 bases stayed unmatched. CDR3 sequence reads: CAIASGRNTGELFF. The CDR3, as DNA: TGTGCCATCGCGAGCGGGAGGAACACCGGGGAGCTGTTTTTT.

V and J are TRBV19 and TRBJ1-5, with a weak D call TRBD1 (5 bases). Deletions cut 11 bases from V and 0 bases from J, with 11 bases between. CDR1 is LNHDA and CDR2 is SQIVND in the germline V gene (reference sequence). CDR3 length equals 13 residues. In DNA form, the CDR3 reads TGTGCCGGCGGGACTGATAGCAATCAGCCCCAGCATTTT. It yields the protein CAGGTDSNQPQHF.

CDR3 coding DNA: TGTGCCAGCAGCTATAATAGCGATACGCAGTATTTT. It specifies CASSYNSDTQYF. V and J are TRBV5-4 and TRBJ2-3; D is unresolved. This CDR3 comprises 12 residues. Germline loops: CDR1 SGHNT, CDR2 YYREEE (reference sequence). V lost 3 bases, J lost 6 bases, and 8 bases lay in between. Full variable domain (remainder filled in from reference TRBV5-4 and TRBJ2-3): ETGVTQSPTHLIKTRGQQVTLRCSSQSGHNTVSWYQQALGQGPQFIFQYYREEENGRGNFPPRFSGLQFPNYSSELNVNALELDDSALYLCASSYNSDTQYFGPGTRLTVL.

The chain recombines TRBV19 with TRBJ1-4, with 7 bases lining up with TRBD1. The CDR3 is made up of 14 amino acids. The V segment lost 5 bases and the J segment 7 bases; nucleotides outside the gene matches: 7. Germline V gene data show CDR1 as LNHDA and CDR2 as SQIVND (reference sequence). The CDR3 region is CASSRQGSSEKLFF. The CDR3 coding sequence is TGTGCCAGTAGTCGACAGGGTTCAAGTGAAAAACTGTTTTTT.

This sequence joins TRBV11-2 and TRBJ2-7; D perhaps matches TRBD2 (6 bases). The length of the CDR3 is 17 residues. Per germline, CDR1 SGHAT and CDR2 FQNNGV. V lost 0 bases to trimming and J lost 2 bases, with 17 bases between them. The CDR3 DNA is TGTGCCAGCAGCTTAGATGCGGTAGCGGAGGGTACCTACGAGCAGTACTTC. Translating it yields CASSLDAVAEGTYEQYF.

The J gene is TRBJ1-3, the V gene TRBV27; 9 bases are a match to TRBD1. V was clipped by 5 bases and J by 1 base; unmatched bases: 6. The length of the CDR3 is 16 residues. The germline gives CDR1 MNHEY, CDR2 SMNVEV (reference sequence). As DNA, the CDR3 is TGTGCCAGCAGTCGAACCGGGACAGGGTCTGGAAACACCATATATTTT. Translating gives CASSRTGTGSGNTIYF.

This clone has a single count. The chain carries TRBV5-4 and TRBJ1-1, with D maybe TRBD1 (5 bases). Trimming removed 2 bases from V and 10 bases from J, with 9 bases in between. CDR1 and CDR2 from the germline V gene are SGHNT and YYREEE (reference sequence). The CDR3 is 11 residues long. CDR3 loop: CASSLDGGAFF. For the CDR3, the DNA is TGTGCCAGCAGCTTAGACGGGGGAGCTTTCTTT. Drawing the rest from reference TRBV5-4 and TRBJ1-1, the complete variable domain is ETGVTQSPTHLIKTRGQQVTLRCSSQSGHNTVSWYQQALGQGPQFIFQYYREEENGRGNFPPRFSGLQFPNYSSELNVNALELDDSALYLCASSLDGGAFFGQGTRLTVV.

V is TRBV2 and J is TRBJ1-3; D is ambiguous. Trimming took off 8 bases at V and 3 bases at J, with 8 bases between the two ends. The CDR3 totals 12 residues. Germline CDR1 SNHLY, CDR2 FYNNEI. The CDR3 sequence: CASQASGNTIYF. Here the CDR3 DNA reads TGTGCCAGCCAGGCCAGTGGAAACACCATATATTTT.

This clone was counted a single time. DNA for the CDR3: TGTGCCAGTAGCCTCCCGGGACAGCTTATCTACGAGCAGTACTTC. Translation: CASSLPGQLIYEQYF. The chain carries TRBV19 and TRBJ2-7, with 7 bases aligning to TRBD1. Trimming at V came to 6 bases and at J to 3 bases, leaving 11 bases not matched to a gene. Germline CDR1 is LNHDA and CDR2 is SQIVND (reference sequence). This CDR3 comprises 15 residues. Using reference TRBV19 and TRBJ2-7 for the parts outside the CDR3, the full variable domain is DGGITQSPKYLFRKEGQNVTLSCEQNLNHDAMYWYRQDPGQGLRLIYYSQIVNDFQKGDIAEGYSVSREKKESFPLTVTSAQKNPTAFYLCASSLPGQLIYEQYFGPGTRLTVT.

The chain joins TRBV5-5 to TRBJ2-7; tentatively, D is TRBD1 (6 bases). Trimming pared 1 base from V and 3 bases from J, leaving 11 bases between. CDR3 size: 14 residues. CDR1 SGHKS and CDR2 YYEKEE come from the germline V gene (reference sequence). The CDR3 protein is CASSLNRAGYEQYF. As DNA, the CDR3 is TGTGCCAGCAGCTTGAACAGGGCGGGCTACGAGCAGTACTTC.

The chain combines TRBV7-8 with TRBJ2-3, with 11 positions matching TRBD2. Per the germline V gene, CDR1 is SGHVS and CDR2 is FQNEAQ. CDR3 length: 14 amino acids. V was pared by 6 bases and J by 4 bases, with 3 bases of the junction left unmatched. The CDR3 bases are TGTGCCAGCAGACTAGCGGGAGAAGCAGATACGCAGTATTTT. Protein sequence: CASRLAGEADTQYF.

The chain combines TRBV6-1 with TRBJ1-2; the D is unclear. In germline, CDR1 is MNHNS, CDR2 SASEGT. The CDR3 runs to 12 residues. Deletions cut 2 bases from V and 5 bases from J, with 6 bases between. The CDR3 nucleotides are TGTGCCAGCAGTGAAACGCTATATGGCTACACCTTC. This translates into CASSETLYGYTF.

The J gene is TRBJ2-2, the V gene TRBV9; 14 bases agree with TRBD2. Trimming removed 0 bases from V and 6 bases from J; junction bases left unmatched: 7. The germline V gene encodes CDR1 SGDLS and CDR2 YYNGEE. The CDR3 is 18 amino acids. CDR3 sequence (DNA): TGTGCCAGCAGCGTAGGGACTAGCGGGAGGTATGCCGCCGGGGAGCTGTTTTTT. The encoded protein is CASSVGTSGRYAAGELFF.

The chain carries TRBV30 and TRBJ1-4; no clear D gene. CDR1 is GTSNPN and CDR2 is SVGIG in the germline V gene (reference sequence). V was cut by 1 base and J by 3 bases, with 9 bases left in between. This CDR3 has 14 amino acids. The CDR3 nucleotides are TGTGCCTGGAGTGAGCTCTCTGCTAATGAAAAACTGTTTTTT. This translates into CAWSELSANEKLFF. Full variable domain (outside the CDR3, taken from reference TRBV30 and TRBJ1-4): SQTIHQWPATLVQPVGSPLSLECTVEGTSNPNLYWYRQAAGRGLQLLFYSVGIGQISSEVPQNLSASRPQDRQFILSSKKLLLSDSGFYLCAWSELSANEKLFFGSGTQLSVL.

This clone was detected once. The rearrangement links TRBV30 to TRBJ1-3, with D perhaps TRBD1 (6 bases). CDR1 is GTSNPN and CDR2 is SVGIG in the germline V gene (reference sequence). The CDR3 extends over 13 amino acids. V lost 8 bases and J 0 bases, leaving 11 bases between the germline ends. The CDR3 nucleotides read TGTGCCAGGGGGGGATACTCTGGAAACACCATATATTTT. Translation: CARGGYSGNTIYF.

The chain joins TRBV28 to TRBJ1-5, with a tentative D call TRBD1 (6 bases). CDR3 size: 16 residues. The V end was cut by 4 bases, the J end by 0 bases, with 13 bases between. In germline, CDR1 is MDHEN, CDR2 SYDVKM. This chain's CDR3 is CASSSADRYSNQPQHF. For the CDR3, the DNA is TGTGCCAGCAGTTCCGCTGACAGGTATAGCAATCAGCCCCAGCATTTT.

For the CDR3, the DNA is TGTGCCAGCAGCTTAGGAACAGGATTAGATACGCAGTATTTT. Its protein product is CASSLGTGLDTQYF. The chain links TRBV7-2 to TRBJ2-3; weak D call: TRBD1 (5 bases). Germline CDR1 SGHTA, CDR2 FQGNSA. Trimming left V 1 base short and J 5 bases short, with 10 bases between. The CDR3 is made up of 14 amino acids.

The chain carries TRBV12-5 and TRBJ1-5; D unclear. This CDR3 comprises 19 residues. The ends were cut back, 0 bases at V and 0 bases at J, with 18 bases in the middle. Germline V gene sequence: CDR1 LGHNT, CDR2 FRNRAP. In DNA, the CDR3 is TGTGCTAGTGGTTTGGTACTAACATTGCGGCGGTATAGCAATCAGCCCCAGCATTTT. It yields the protein CASGLVLTLRRYSNQPQHF. Filled out from reference TRBV12-5 and TRBJ1-5, the complete variable domain reads DARVTQTPRHKVTEMGQEVTMRCQPILGHNTVFWYRQTMMQGLELLAYFRNRAPLDDSGMPKDRFSAEMPDATLATLKIQPSEPRDSAVYFCASGLVLTLRRYSNQPQHFGDGTRLSIL.

The V gene is TRBV5-4, the J gene TRBJ2-4; 15 nucleotides match TRBD2. The V segment lost 4 bases and the J segment 6 bases; nucleotides outside the gene matches: 2. This CDR3 is built from 15 residues. Germline-derived CDR1 and CDR2 are SGHNT and YYREEE (reference sequence). CDR3 amino acids: CASSAGLAGGNIQYF. Written as DNA, the CDR3 is TGTGCCAGCAGCGCGGGACTAGCGGGAGGAAACATTCAGTACTTC.